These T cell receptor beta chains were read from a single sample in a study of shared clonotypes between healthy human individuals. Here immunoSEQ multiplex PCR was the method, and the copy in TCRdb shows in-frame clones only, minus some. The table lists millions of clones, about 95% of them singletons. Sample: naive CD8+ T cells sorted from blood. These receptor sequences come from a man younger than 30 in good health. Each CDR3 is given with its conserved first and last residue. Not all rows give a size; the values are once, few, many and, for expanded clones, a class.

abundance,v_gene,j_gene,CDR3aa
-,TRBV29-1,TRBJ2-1,CSAFSDPYNEQFF
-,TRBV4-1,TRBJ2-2,CASRPGTGWGGELFF
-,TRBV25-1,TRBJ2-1,CASLGVGSYNEQFF
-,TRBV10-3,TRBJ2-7,CATGGLAGEGHEQYF
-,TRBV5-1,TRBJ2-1,CASSALAGEYNEQFF
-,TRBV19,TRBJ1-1,CASTLDGENTEAFF
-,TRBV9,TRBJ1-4,CASSAWTGVGTNEKLFF
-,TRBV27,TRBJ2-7,CASGPGRLNIYEQYF
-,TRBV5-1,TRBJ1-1,CASSFDRNTEAFF
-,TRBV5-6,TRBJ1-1,CASSLGADTEAFF
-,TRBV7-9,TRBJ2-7,CASSFLGGIPGQAGYEQYF
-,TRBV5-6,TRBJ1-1,CASSFGGAGTEAFF
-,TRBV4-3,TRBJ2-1,CASSQAVLGLTYNEQFF
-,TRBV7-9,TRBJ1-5,CASSLVNTGQLPHNQPQHF
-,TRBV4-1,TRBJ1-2,CASSPPGNGDNYGYTF
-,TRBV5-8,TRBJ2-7,CASSQRVYEQYF
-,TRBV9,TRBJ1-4,CASSVGDSPGEKLFF
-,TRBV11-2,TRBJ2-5,CASSLGSGIVETQYF
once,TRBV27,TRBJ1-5,CASSLSGEAQPQHF
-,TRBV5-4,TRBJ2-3,CASSKGLVASTDTQYF
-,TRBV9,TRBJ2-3,CASSPLAGGMSDTQYF
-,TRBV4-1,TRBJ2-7,CASSPKLGIAYEQYF
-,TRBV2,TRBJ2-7,CASSEALGDLGASYEQYF